These 9 T cell receptor beta chains originate from one sample sequenced in a study of monozygotic twins with inflammatory bowel disease. From the 5' RACE reads, TCRdb lists one entry per CDR3 protein and no DNA. The record lists a few hundred thousand distinct CDR3 sequences, of which the ten most abundant hold around 1.5%. Sequencing was performed on blood. These receptor sequences come from a human donor with ulcerative colitis or Crohn's disease, or a healthy co-twin of an affected twin (not recorded which).

The rearrangement joins TRBV20-1 to TRBJ1-1. Germline V CDR1 and CDR2: DFQATT, SNEGSKA (reference sequence). The CDR3 contains 16 residues. The CDR3 protein is CSAPRVVGLMNTEAFF.

V and J are TRBV7-2 and TRBJ2-3. The V gene's germline CDR1 is SGHTA and CDR2 FQGNSA. The CDR3 totals 11 residues. CDR3: CASSLAPTQYF.

The chain uses TRBV29-1 and TRBJ2-1; TCRdb calls TRBD1, which cannot be checked without DNA. The CDR3 sequence is 14 residues long. The germline CDR1 and CDR2 sequences are SQVTM and ANQGSEA. CDR3: CSVSGPPGDTGQFF.

The genes are TRBV6-1 and TRBJ2-1; TCRdb's D call of TRBD2 is untestable without DNA. The germline gives CDR1 MNHNS, CDR2 SASEGT. This CDR3 spans 14 amino acids. The CDR3 loop reads CASIPTSGGNEQFF.

CDR3 residues: CASSPGTSGYYEQYF. This chain connects TRBV5-1 to TRBJ2-7; with no DNA, the TCRdb D assignment of TRBD2 cannot be verified. The CDR3 runs to 15 residues. Germline V gene lookup returns CDR1 SGHRS and CDR2 YFSETQ. Filled out from reference TRBV5-1 and TRBJ2-7, the complete variable domain reads KAGVTQTPRYLIKTRGQQVTLSCSPISGHRSVSWYQQTPGQGLQFLFEYFSETQRNKGNFPGRFSGRQFSNSRSEMNVSTLELGDSALYLCASSPGTSGYYEQYFGPGTRLTVT.

The chain employs TRBV5-1 and TRBJ2-7; TCRdb returns TRBD1, unconfirmable since there is no DNA. Germline CDR1 SGHRS, CDR2 YFSETQ. The CDR3 covers 14 residues. CDR3 in amino acids: CASSSGGGLYEQYF.

J is TRBJ2-4 and V is TRBV20-1; TCRdb calls TRBD2, which cannot be checked without DNA. This CDR3 is built from 14 residues. Per the germline V gene, CDR1 is DFQATT and CDR2 is SNEGSKA (reference sequence). The CDR3 reads CSARDPRGGNIQYF.

The genes are TRBV6-5 and TRBJ2-3; TCRdb selects TRBD2, and the lack of DNA leaves this call unchecked. The CDR3 loop spans 19 amino acids. Germline V gene lookup returns CDR1 MNHEY and CDR2 SVGAGI. CDR3 sequence: CASSYSGSGGVPRTDTQYF.

The rearrangement links TRBV11-2 to TRBJ2-5; TCRdb's D call of TRBD2 is untestable without DNA. From germline, CDR1 is SGHAT and CDR2 FQNNGV. This CDR3 is built from 16 residues. The CDR3 loop reads CASSFYLGLFQETQYF. The full variable domain, rest sourced from reference TRBV11-2 and TRBJ2-5, is EAGVAQSPRYKIIEKRQSVAFWCNPISGHATLYWYQQILGQGPKLLIQFQNNGVVDDSQLPKDRFSAERLKGVDSTLKIQPAKLEDSAVYLCASSFYLGLFQETQYFGPGTRLLVL.